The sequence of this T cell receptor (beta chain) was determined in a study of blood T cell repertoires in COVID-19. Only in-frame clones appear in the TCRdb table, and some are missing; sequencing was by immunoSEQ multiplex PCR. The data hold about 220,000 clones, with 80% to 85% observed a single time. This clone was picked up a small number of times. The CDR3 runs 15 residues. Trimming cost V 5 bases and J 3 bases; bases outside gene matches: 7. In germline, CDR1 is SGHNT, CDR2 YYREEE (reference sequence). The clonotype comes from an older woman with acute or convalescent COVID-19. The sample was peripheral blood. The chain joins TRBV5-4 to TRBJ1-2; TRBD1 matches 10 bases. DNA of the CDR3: TGTGCCAGCAGTTGGACAGGGGGTTTGGACTATGGCTACACCTTC. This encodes CASSWTGGLDYGYTF. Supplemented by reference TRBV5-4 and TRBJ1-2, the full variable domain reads ETGVTQSPTHLIKTRGQQVTLRCSSQSGHNTVSWYQQALGQGPQFIFQYYREEENGRGNFPPRFSGLQFPNYSSELNVNALELDDSALYLCASSWTGGLDYGYTFGSGTRLTVV.